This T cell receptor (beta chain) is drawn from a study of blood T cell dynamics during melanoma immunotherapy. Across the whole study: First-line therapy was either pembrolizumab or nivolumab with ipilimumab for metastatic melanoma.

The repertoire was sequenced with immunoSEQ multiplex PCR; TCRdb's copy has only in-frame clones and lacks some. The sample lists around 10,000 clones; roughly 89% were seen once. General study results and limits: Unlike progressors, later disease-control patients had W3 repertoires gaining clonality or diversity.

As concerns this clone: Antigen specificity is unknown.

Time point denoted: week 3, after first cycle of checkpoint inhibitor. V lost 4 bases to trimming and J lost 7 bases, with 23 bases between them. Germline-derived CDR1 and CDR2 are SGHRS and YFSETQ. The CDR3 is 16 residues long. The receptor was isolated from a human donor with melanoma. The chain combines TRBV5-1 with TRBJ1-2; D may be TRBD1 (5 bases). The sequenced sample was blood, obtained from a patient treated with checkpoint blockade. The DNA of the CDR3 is TGCGCCAGCAGCCATAACCCCCAGGGACCCGGGGGTGGCTACACCTTC. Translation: CASSHNPQGPGGGYTF. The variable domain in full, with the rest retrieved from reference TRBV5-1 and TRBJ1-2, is KAGVTQTPRYLIKTRGQQVTLSCSPISGHRSVSWYQQTPGQGLQFLFEYFSETQRNKGNFPGRFSGRQFSNSRSEMNVSTLELGDSALYLCASSHNPQGPGGGYTFGSGTRLTVV.